The sequence of this TCR beta chain was determined in a study of Japanese encephalitis immunity and Zika vaccine responses. TCRdb ran MiXCR on the 5' RACE reads and lists one entry per CDR3 protein. The data show over 400 distinct CDR3 sequences, 1.1% seen once. CFSE-labeled PBMCs were cultured around six days with peptide pools, each at approximately 0.95 ug/mL. Live CD56-CD19-CD16-CD3+CD4+ cells with low CFSE were sorted unfixed as proliferating CD4 T cells. V shed 0 bases and J 7 bases; nucleotides not matched to a gene: 5. The CDR3 spans 14 residues. The germline V gene encodes CDR1 MNHEY and CDR2 SVGAGI. By frequency in the sample, this clonotype is hyperexpanded.

Sequences were derived from antigen-activated CD4+ T cells from blood, cultured, sampled during a Zika inactivated vaccine study. The genes are TRBV6-5 and TRBJ2-5; 7 bases are a match to TRBD2. The source is an adult woman who received an inactivated Zika virus vaccine. CDR3 loop: CASSYSGREVTQYF. CDR3 sequence (DNA): TGTGCCAGCAGTTACTCGGGCCGGGAGGTGACCCAGTACTTC.